The 13 T cell receptor beta chains below were found in one sample sequenced in a study of regulatory T cells in long-lasting Graves disease. Regarding time point: persistent/refractory GD, antithyroid drugs over 5 years with positive TRAb. The TCR library was made from RNA extracted from PBMCs. HTBI primers from iRepertoire and Arm-PCR of CDR3 regions yielded the TCR beta libraries. TCRdb itself ran the multiplex PCR reads through MiXCR, one entry per CDR3 protein. Found here are about 660,000 distinct CDR3 sequences, 25% to 35% of them singletons; the top ten hold roughly 41%. The sample consisted of peripheral blood mononuclear cells (PBMCs), taken when the disease was refractory, from a patient treated with antithyroid drugs. These receptors all stem from a female donor with Graves disease.

This chain links TRBV20-1 with TRBJ1-2; D remains ambiguous. The length of the CDR3 is 13 residues. The V gene's germline CDR1 is DFQATT and CDR2 SNEGSKA (reference sequence). V was shortened by 2 bases and J by 7 bases, with 14 bases between the two germline ends. This CDR3 reads CSARNPGLGGYTF. In nucleotides, the CDR3 is TGCAGTGCTAGAAACCCGGGTCTGGGTGGCTACACCTTC.

This clonotype has at least ten counts. The gene calls are TRBV3-1 and TRBJ2-7; D is ambiguous. Germline V gene data show CDR1 as LGHDT and CDR2 as YNNKEL (reference sequence). Deletions cut 1 base from V and 6 bases from J, with 7 bases between. The CDR3 has 12 amino acids. As DNA, the CDR3 is TGTGCCAGCAGCCAAGGCCTGAGCGAGCAGTACTTC. Translating gives CASSQGLSEQYF.

This clonotype was counted between two and nine times. The rearrangement links TRBV19 to TRBJ2-5; 10 bases agree with TRBD2. Germline V gives CDR1 LNHDA, CDR2 SQIVND (reference sequence). The CDR3 loop spans 13 amino acids. With V trimmed by 8 bases and J by 5 bases, 5 bases remained unmatched. CDR3 sequence (DNA): TGTGCCAGTCTAGCGGGAGCGGGGGAGACCCAGTACTTC. Its translation: CASLAGAGETQYF.

This clonotype was counted only a few times. V gene TRBV29-1 combines with J gene TRBJ2-7; D uncertain. V was clipped by 0 bases and J by 3 bases, with 9 bases between them. CDR1 SQVTM and CDR2 ANQGSEA come from the germline V gene. The CDR3 covers 13 residues. The CDR3 sequence is CSVEDGDRYEQYF. The CDR3 coding sequence is TGCAGCGTTGAAGATGGAGACCGCTACGAGCAGTACTTC.

The rearrangement links TRBV6-1 to TRBJ1-6; D might be TRBD1 (6 bases). This CDR3 has 16 residues. The V end lost 6 bases, the J end lost 8 bases, and 20 bases lay between the germline ends. CDR1 and CDR2 from the germline V gene are MNHNS and SASEGT. CDR3 protein: CASRGVGGRGDSPLHF. The CDR3 DNA reads TGTGCCAGCAGGGGCGTCGGTGGCAGGGGAGATTCACCCCTCCACTTT.

This clonotype was observed a few times. The chain is built from TRBV12-3 or TRBV12-4 and TRBJ2-1; TRBD1 matches 11 bases. This CDR3 contains 14 residues. J was trimmed by 7 bases and V by 5 bases; bases with no gene match: 4. The CDR3 loop reads CASSGTGGVNEQFF. The CDR3 coding sequence is TGTGCCAGCAGTGGGACAGGGGGAGTAAATGAGCAGTTCTTC.

The CDR3 sequence: CASSYSGTSPTGELFF. The CDR3 DNA sequence: TGTGCCAGCAGTTACTCCGGGACTTCACCGACCGGGGAGCTGTTTTTT. The gene calls are TRBV6-2 or TRBV6-3 and TRBJ2-2; maybe TRBD2 (6 bases). The V end lost 0 bases, the J end lost 5 bases, and 13 bases lay between the germline ends. Germline V CDR1 and CDR2: MNHEY, SVGEGT. The CDR3 spans 16 residues.

The V call is TRBV9, the J call TRBJ2-2, with 11 bases lining up with TRBD2. The CDR3 length is 18 residues. The V segment lost 4 bases and the J segment 0 bases; nucleotides outside the gene matches: 8. The germline CDR1 and CDR2 sequences are SGDLS and YYNGEE. Written as DNA, the CDR3 is TGTGCCAGCAGCTCTGGACTAGCGGGTCGCGCGAACACCGGGGAGCTGTTTTTT. It yields the protein CASSSGLAGRANTGELFF.

This chain uses TRBV5-1 with TRBJ1-1; D is undetermined. V shed 0 bases and J shed 5 bases, with 17 bases lying between them. Germline V gene sequence: CDR1 SGHRS, CDR2 YFSETQ. The CDR3 runs 16 residues. The DNA of the CDR3 is TGCGCCAGCAGCTTGGGGACCCCAATACGTGGGACTGAAGCTTTCTTT. Its translation is CASSLGTPIRGTEAFF. Filled out from reference TRBV5-1 and TRBJ1-1, the complete variable domain reads KAGVTQTPRYLIKTRGQQVTLSCSPISGHRSVSWYQQTPGQGLQFLFEYFSETQRNKGNFPGRFSGRQFSNSRSEMNVSTLELGDSALYLCASSLGTPIRGTEAFFGQGTRLTVV.

This clonotype showed up many times. This chain uses TRBV12-3 or TRBV12-4 with TRBJ1-2, with D possibly being TRBD1 (5 bases). This CDR3 has 17 residues. V lost 0 bases and J lost 7, with 21 bases in between. The DNA for the CDR3 is TGTGCCAGCAGTTTAGCCCGGGCGGCGACAGTCAGCGGTGGCTACACCTTC. This gives the protein CASSLARAATVSGGYTF.

This clonotype has only a few counts. V is TRBV5-1 and J is TRBJ2-7, with TRBD2 as a possible D gene (5 bases). The CDR3 length is 14 residues. V lost 0 bases, J lost 2 bases, and 9 bases lay in between. CDR1 is SGHRS, CDR2 YFSETQ, per germline. For the CDR3, the DNA is TGCGCCAGCAGCTTGGGGGAGTTTCCCTACGAGCAGTACTTC. Translating gives CASSLGEFPYEQYF.

The chain is built from TRBV7-9 and TRBJ2-7; TRBD1 might be the D (5 bases). Trimming took 3 bases from V and 2 from J, leaving 14 bases between them. The CDR3 has 15 amino acids. Looked up from germline, CDR1 is SEHNR and CDR2 is FQNEAQ (reference sequence). The CDR3 sequence is CASSFSTQAAYEQYF. In DNA form, the CDR3 reads TGTGCCAGCAGCTTTAGTACACAGGCCGCCTACGAGCAGTACTTC.

This clonotype was seen a few times. The chain recombines TRBV20-1 with TRBJ2-7; D call uncertain. V was cut by 1 base and J by 1 base, with 14 bases left in between. Germline V CDR1 and CDR2: DFQATT, SNEGSKA (reference sequence). The CDR3 has 15 amino acids. This CDR3 is CSARVGSPLSYEQYF. In nucleotides, the CDR3 is TGCAGTGCTAGAGTGGGCTCCCCCCTTTCCTACGAGCAGTACTTC.